This TCR beta chain appears in the sequencing data of a study of cytomegalovirus exposure and HLA in healthy donors. Whole-study findings and limits: Roughly uniform depth of sequencing across donors was assumed in presence/absence analyses. Association of a missense DCLRE1C variant with TCR beta V- and J-gene trimming was reported in a later analysis.

In the PCR, 60 Vbeta and 13 Jbeta primers were used. Some clones are missing from TCRdb's copy, which holds only in-frame ones; the method was immunoSEQ multiplex PCR. The sample yields about 160,000 clones, approximately 60% seen once. Concerning this clone: Its antigen is as yet unknown.

Germline assignment: CDR1 MNHNS and CDR2 SASEGT. The CDR3 length is 14 residues. V was pared by 6 bases and J by 6 bases, with 8 bases of the junction left unmatched. Samples came from healthy bone marrow donors. The specimen was PBMCs. The TCR comes from a woman aged 55-75 years in good health and CMV-seropositive. The chain uses TRBV6-1 and TRBJ1-5; 7 nucleotides line up with TRBD1. The CDR3 sequence: CASRETGKGQPQHF. The CDR3 bases are TGTGCCAGCAGGGAGACAGGGAAGGGTCAGCCCCAGCATTTT.